This T cell receptor beta chain originates from a study of control samples from healthy donors and cancer patients. TCRdb keeps only in-frame clones here, not all; method: immunoSEQ multiplex PCR. The table has around 100,000 clones, less than 90% seen once; the top ten hold roughly 14%. The CDR3 runs 15 residues. Trimming at V came to 0 bases and at J to 3 bases, leaving 3 bases not matched to a gene. CDR1 WNHNN and CDR2 SYGVQD come from the germline V gene (reference sequence). This clone is a singleton in its sample. The gene calls are TRBV10-1 and TRBJ2-5; 8 positions match TRBD1. This TCR was recovered from a woman aged 70 to 79 in good health. Specimen: blood. CDR3 amino acids: CASSESGTGEETQYF. In DNA, the CDR3 is TGCGCCAGCAGTGAGTCCGGGACAGGTGAAGAGACCCAGTACTTC.